Listed below are T cell receptor beta chains from one sample, sequenced in a study of CD8 T cells in Susac syndrome. TCRdb independently ran MiXCR on the immunoSEQ multiplex PCR reads; one entry per CDR3 protein. The profile shows over 150,000 distinct CDR3 sequences, roughly 94% of them singletons. The specimen sequenced was CD4+ T cells from PBMCs. The receptors were gathered from a human donor with Susac syndrome. Both conserved end residues are part of each CDR3. D genes are given only for firm matches. Clone size is given for some rows only: seen once, a few or many times, or a class if the clone is expanded.

clone size	D gene	V gene	J gene	CDR3 protein	CDR3 DNA
NA	NA	TRBV7-9	TRBJ2-2	CASSSITGELFF	TGTGCCAGCAGCTCAATAACCGGGGAGCTGTTTTTT
NA	NA	TRBV29-1	TRBJ1-1	CSVGGGLGTEAFF	TGCAGCGTTGGTGGGGGGCTGGGAACTGAAGCTTTCTTT
NA	TRBD1	TRBV12-3/TRBV12-4	TRBJ2-4	CASSFHPGQGSKNIQYF	TGTGCCAGCAGTTTTCATCCGGGACAGGGGTCGAAAAACATTCAGTACTTC
NA	NA	TRBV5-1	TRBJ1-1	CASSLQGSTNTEAFF	TGCGCCAGCAGCTTGCAAGGGTCGACGAACACTGAAGCTTTCTTT
NA	NA	TRBV13	TRBJ2-3	CASSHVDTQYF	TGTGCCAGCAGCCACGTCGATACGCAGTATTTT
NA	NA	TRBV5-4	TRBJ1-5	CASSLQGFNQPQHF	TGTGCCAGCAGCTTACAGGGCTTCAATCAGCCCCAGCATTTT
NA	TRBD2	TRBV12-3/TRBV12-4	TRBJ2-6	CASSELAAYSGANVLTF	TGTGCCAGCAGTGAACTAGCGGCCTACTCTGGGGCCAACGTCCTGACTTTC
NA	TRBD2	TRBV12-3/TRBV12-4	TRBJ2-5	CASRSGLAGLQETQYF	TGTGCCAGCAGGTCGGGACTAGCGGGGCTCCAAGAGACCCAGTACTTC
NA	TRBD2	TRBV4-3	TRBJ2-3	CASSQLSGLAAITDTQYF	TGCGCCAGCAGCCAACTATCCGGACTAGCGGCAATCACAGATACGCAGTATTTT
NA	NA	TRBV28	TRBJ1-2	CASSTGDSQFYGYTF	TGTGCCAGCAGTACGGGAGACAGCCAGTTCTATGGCTACACCTTC
NA	NA	TRBV12-3/TRBV12-4	TRBJ2-5	CASSLRGPGETQYF	TGTGCCAGCTCATTGCGGGGGCCTGGGGAGACCCAGTACTTC
NA	NA	TRBV20-1	TRBJ2-7	CSASNDEQYF	TGCAGTGCTAGTAACGACGAGCAGTACTTC
NA	NA	TRBV7-9	TRBJ2-6	CASSLVRRPGANVLTF	TGTGCCAGCAGCCTCGTACGGCGCCCGGGGGCCAACGTCCTGACTTTC
NA	TRBD1	TRBV23-1	TRBJ2-1	CASSPRDRGPLSYNEQFF	TGCGCCAGCAGTCCCCGGGACAGGGGGCCCCTATCCTACAATGAGCAGTTCTTC
NA	NA	TRBV15	TRBJ2-7	CATSRVGSVGGQYF	TGTGCCACCAGCAGAGTTGGGTCCGTCGGGGGGCAGTACTTC
NA	NA	TRBV7-9	TRBJ2-2	CASSFGQGHTGELFF	TGTGCCAGCAGCTTCGGGCAGGGGCACACCGGGGAGCTGTTTTTT
NA	NA	TRBV20-1	TRBJ2-3	CSARPLWSTDTQYF	TGCAGTGCTAGACCCCTTTGGAGCACAGATACGCAGTATTTT
NA	NA	TRBV7-2	TRBJ2-1	CASSLGGRLGTLEQFF	TGTGCCAGCAGCTTAGGTGGCAGGCTAGGGACCCTAGAGCAGTTCTTC
NA	NA	TRBV2	TRBJ1-5	CASSEVGTSNQPQHF	TGTGCCAGCAGTGAGGTCGGGACCTCCAATCAGCCCCAGCATTTT
NA	TRBD2	TRBV5-1	TRBJ2-7	CASSLRSAGGRSYEQYF	TGCGCCAGCAGCTTGCGGTCGGCGGGGGGCCGCTCCTACGAGCAGTACTTC
NA	NA	TRBV9	TRBJ2-7	CASSVATMGVPPYEQYF	TGTGCCAGCAGCGTAGCTACAATGGGGGTCCCCCCCTACGAGCAGTACTTC
NA	TRBD2	TRBV2	TRBJ2-4	CASRTSGSSKNIQYF	TGTGCCAGCAGAACTAGCGGGAGTTCCAAAAACATTCAGTACTTC
once	NA	TRBV20-1	TRBJ1-5	CSARDPPPGIDNQPQHF	TGCAGTGCTAGAGACCCCCCGCCGGGGATCGACAATCAGCCCCAGCATTTT
NA	NA	TRBV29-1	TRBJ1-2	CSVPRGARGGYTF	TGCAGCGTCCCTCGGGGGGCGCGGGGTGGCTACACCTTC